This entry features one T cell receptor beta chain sequence. The data are from a study of technical replicates of blood from four donors. Here immunoSEQ multiplex PCR was the method, and the copy in TCRdb shows in-frame clones only, minus some. Here the sample spans some 77,000 clones, about 90% being singletons. Trimming cost V 5 bases and J 3 bases, with 17 bases left between them. Germline V gives CDR1 MDHEN, CDR2 SYDVKM. The CDR3 spans 16 residues. The sequencing input was T cells isolated from PBMCs. V usage is TRBV28 and J usage is TRBJ1-5, with a possible D match to TRBD1 (5 bases). The TCR sequence derives from a human donor in good health. The CDR3 DNA follows: TGTGCCAGCAGTAGAACCCCAGGGAATTTCAATCAGCCCCAGCATTTT. Translated: CASSRTPGNFNQPQHF.